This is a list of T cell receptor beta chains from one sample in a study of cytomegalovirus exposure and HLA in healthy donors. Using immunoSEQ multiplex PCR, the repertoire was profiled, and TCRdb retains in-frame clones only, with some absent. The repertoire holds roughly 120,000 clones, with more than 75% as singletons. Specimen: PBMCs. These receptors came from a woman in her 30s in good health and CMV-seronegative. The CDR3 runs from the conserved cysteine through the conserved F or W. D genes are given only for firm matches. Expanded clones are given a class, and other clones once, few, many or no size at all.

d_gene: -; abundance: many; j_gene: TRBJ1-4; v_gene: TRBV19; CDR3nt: TGTGCCAGTAGTAATTCGGGAACAACTAATGAAAAACTGTTTTTT; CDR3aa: CASSNSGTTNEKLFF
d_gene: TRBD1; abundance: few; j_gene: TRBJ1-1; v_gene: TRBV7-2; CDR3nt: TGTGCCAGCAGCTCCATCGGACAGGGGGCAACTGAAGCTTTCTTT; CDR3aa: CASSSIGQGATEAFF
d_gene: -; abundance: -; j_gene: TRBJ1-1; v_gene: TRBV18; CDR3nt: TGTGCCAGCTCACCGGGGGCTAGCACTGAAGCTTTCTTT; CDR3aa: CASSPGASTEAFF
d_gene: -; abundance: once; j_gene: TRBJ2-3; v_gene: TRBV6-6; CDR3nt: TGTGCCAGCACAGAAAGACAGAGAAGCACAGATACGCAGTATTTT; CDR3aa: CASTERQRSTDTQYF
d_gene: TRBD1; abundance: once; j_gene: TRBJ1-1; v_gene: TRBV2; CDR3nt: TGTGCCAGCAGCGACAAACTGGACAGGCAAGGGGTAGTGACTGAAGCTTTCTTT; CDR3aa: CASSDKLDRQGVVTEAFF
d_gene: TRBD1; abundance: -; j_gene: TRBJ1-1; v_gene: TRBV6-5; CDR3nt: TGTGCCAGCAGTTACGACAGGGGACCACTAACTGAAGCTTTCTTT; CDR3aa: CASSYDRGPLTEAFF
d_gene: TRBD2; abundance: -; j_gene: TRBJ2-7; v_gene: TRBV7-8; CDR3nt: TGTGCCAGCAGCTTAGCCGGCGGGGGGGCCTCCGAGCAGTACTTC; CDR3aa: CASSLAGGGASEQYF
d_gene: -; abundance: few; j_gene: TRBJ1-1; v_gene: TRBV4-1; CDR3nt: TGCGCCAGCAGCCAGGACAGGAACACTGAAGCTTTCTTT; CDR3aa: CASSQDRNTEAFF
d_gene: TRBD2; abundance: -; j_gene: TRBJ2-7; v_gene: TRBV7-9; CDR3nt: TGTGCCAGCAGCTGGTTAGCGGGGGGTACCTCCTACGAGCAGTACTTC; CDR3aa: CASSWLAGGTSYEQYF
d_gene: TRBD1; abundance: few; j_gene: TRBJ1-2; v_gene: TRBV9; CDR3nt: TGTGCCAGCAGCCAGGGGGGAGTTTCTGGCTACACCTTC; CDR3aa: CASSQGGVSGYTF
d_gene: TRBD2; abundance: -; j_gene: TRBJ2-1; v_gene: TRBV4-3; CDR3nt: TGCGCCAGCAGCCAATCTTCCGGGGGGGTGGATGAGCAGTTCTTC; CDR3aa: CASSQSSGGVDEQFF
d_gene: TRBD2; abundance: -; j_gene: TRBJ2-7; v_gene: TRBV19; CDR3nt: TGTGCCAGTAGCCGAGCCCTCGGGACTAGCGGCGGGGTTTGGGCCTACGAGCAGTACTTC; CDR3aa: CASSRALGTSGGVWAYEQYF
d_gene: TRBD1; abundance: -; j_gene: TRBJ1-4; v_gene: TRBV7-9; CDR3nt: TGTGCCAGCAGCTCCGGGACAGGGCATGAAAAACTGTTTTTT; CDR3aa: CASSSGTGHEKLFF
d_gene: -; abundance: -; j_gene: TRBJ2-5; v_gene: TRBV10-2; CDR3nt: TGCGCCAGCGCTGGCAGGGGAGGGGAGACCCAGTACTTC; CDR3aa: CASAGRGGETQYF
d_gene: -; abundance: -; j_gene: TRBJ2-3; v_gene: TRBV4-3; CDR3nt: TGCGCCAGCAGCCAAATGGCCGTTGGTCACGATACGCAGTATTTT; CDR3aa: CASSQMAVGHDTQYF
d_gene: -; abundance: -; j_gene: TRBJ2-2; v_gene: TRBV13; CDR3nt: TGTGCCAGCAGCCCTAGACCCTCGGGGGTGCACACCGGGGAGCTGTTTTTT; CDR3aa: CASSPRPSGVHTGELFF
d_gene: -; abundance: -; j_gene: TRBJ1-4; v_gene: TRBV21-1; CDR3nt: TGTGCCAGCAGCAACCCGGAACGGGACACCTATGAAAAACTGTTTTTT; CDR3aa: CASSNPERDTYEKLFF
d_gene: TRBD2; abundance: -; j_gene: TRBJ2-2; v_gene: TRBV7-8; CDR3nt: TGTGCCAGCAGCTTAGCGCTCCAGCGGGGGCCCGAGGGGGAGCTGTTTTTT; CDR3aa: CASSLALQRGPEGELFF
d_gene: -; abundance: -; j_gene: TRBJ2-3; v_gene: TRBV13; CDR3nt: TGTGCCAGCAGCCCCACAGGGTCGTATGGCACAGATACGCAGTATTTT; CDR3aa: CASSPTGSYGTDTQYF
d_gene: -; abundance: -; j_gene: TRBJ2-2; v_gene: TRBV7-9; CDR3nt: TGTGCCAGCAGTCCAAGGGGGGACAGAAGAACCGGGGAGCTGTTTTTT; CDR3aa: CASSPRGDRRTGELFF
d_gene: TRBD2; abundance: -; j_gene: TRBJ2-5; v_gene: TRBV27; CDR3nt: TGTGCCAGCAGTTTAGGGCCTAGCGGCGGAGAGACCCAGTACTTC; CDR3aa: CASSLGPSGGETQYF
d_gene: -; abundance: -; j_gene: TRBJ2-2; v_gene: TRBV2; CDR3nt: TGTGCCAGCAGTCTTCTAGATGTCACCGGGGAGCTGTTTTTT; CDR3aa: CASSLLDVTGELFF
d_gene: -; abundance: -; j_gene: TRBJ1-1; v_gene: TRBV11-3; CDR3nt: TGTGCCAGCAGAGACCCGGGGGGTCCCCCTGAAGCTTTCTTT; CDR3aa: CASRDPGGPPEAFF
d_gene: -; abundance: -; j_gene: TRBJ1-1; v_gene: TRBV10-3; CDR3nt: TGTGCCATCAGTTCGGGACAAGGGAGGGGAGACACTGAAGCTTTCTTT; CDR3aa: CAISSGQGRGDTEAFF
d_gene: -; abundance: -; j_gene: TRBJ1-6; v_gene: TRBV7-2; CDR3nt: TGTGCCAGCAGCTCAGGAACCCCTTGGGATAATTCACCCCTCCACTTT; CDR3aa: CASSSGTPWDNSPLHF
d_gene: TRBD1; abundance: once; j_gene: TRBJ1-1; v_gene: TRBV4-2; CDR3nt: TGTGCCAGCAGCCGAGACAGGGCCACTGAAGCTTTCTTT; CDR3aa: CASSRDRATEAFF
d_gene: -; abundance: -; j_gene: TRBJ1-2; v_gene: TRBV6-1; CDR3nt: TGTGCCAGCAGTGGGACAACGAACTATGGCTACACCTTC; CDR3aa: CASSGTTNYGYTF
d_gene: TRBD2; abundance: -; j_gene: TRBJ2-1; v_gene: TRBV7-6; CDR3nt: TGTGCCAGCAGCTTAGTGGCTAGCGGGGGTCTAGGGGATGAGCAGTTCTTC; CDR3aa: CASSLVASGGLGDEQFF
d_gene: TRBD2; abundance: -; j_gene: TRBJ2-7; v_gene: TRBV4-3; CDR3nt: TGCGCCAGCAGCCGCCTCGGACTAGCGGGATCCTACGAGCAGTACTTC; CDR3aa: CASSRLGLAGSYEQYF
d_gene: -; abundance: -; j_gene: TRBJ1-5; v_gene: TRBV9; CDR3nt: TGTGCCAGCAAGTTGAGACAGGACCGAACTTATAGCAATCAGCCCCAGCATTTT; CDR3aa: CASKLRQDRTYSNQPQHF
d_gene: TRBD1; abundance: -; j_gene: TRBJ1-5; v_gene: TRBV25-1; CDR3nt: TGTGCCAGCAGTGCCGGGACAGGGGTCCCCGGGCCCCAGCATTTT; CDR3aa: CASSAGTGVPGPQHF
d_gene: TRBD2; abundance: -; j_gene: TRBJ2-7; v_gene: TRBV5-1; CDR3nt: TGCGCCAGCAGCTTAGGGACTAGCTTCGAGCAGTACTTC; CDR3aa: CASSLGTSFEQYF
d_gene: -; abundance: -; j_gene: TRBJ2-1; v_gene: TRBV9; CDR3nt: TGTGCCAGCAGCCTGAGGTGGGGCTCAGGATCATACAATGAGCAGTTCTTC; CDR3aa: CASSLRWGSGSYNEQFF
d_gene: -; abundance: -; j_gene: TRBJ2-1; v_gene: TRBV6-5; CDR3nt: TGTGCCAGCAGTTACTCAAGGCGGAGATACAATGAGCAGTTCTTC; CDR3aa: CASSYSRRRYNEQFF
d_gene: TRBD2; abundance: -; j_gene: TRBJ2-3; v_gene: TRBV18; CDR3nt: TGTGCCAGCTCAAGTGGCGGGGGGGCCCCAGATACGCAGTATTTT; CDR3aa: CASSSGGGAPDTQYF
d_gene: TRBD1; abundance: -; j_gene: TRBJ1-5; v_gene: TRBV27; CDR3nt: TGTGCCAGCAGGCAACAGGGGTTTAGCAATCAGCCCCAGCATTTT; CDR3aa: CASRQQGFSNQPQHF
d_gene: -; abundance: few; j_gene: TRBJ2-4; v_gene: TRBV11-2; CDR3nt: TGTGCCAGCAGCTCCGAGGCCTCCGGGATTCAGTACTTC; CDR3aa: CASSSEASGIQYF
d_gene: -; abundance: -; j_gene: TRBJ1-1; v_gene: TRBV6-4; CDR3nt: TGTGCCAGCAGTGCGACAGGGAACACTGAAGCTTTCTTT; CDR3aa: CASSATGNTEAFF
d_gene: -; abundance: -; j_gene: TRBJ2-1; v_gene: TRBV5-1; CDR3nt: TGCGCCAGCAGCTTGGGTAGCCCTTCCTACAATGAGCAGTTCTTC; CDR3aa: CASSLGSPSYNEQFF
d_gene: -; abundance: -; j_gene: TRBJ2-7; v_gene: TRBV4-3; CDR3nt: TGCGCCAGCAGCCAAGTGTGGGGGCCCCAAGCCGAGCAGTACTTC; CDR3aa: CASSQVWGPQAEQYF
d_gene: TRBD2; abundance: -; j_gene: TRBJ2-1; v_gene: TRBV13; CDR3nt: TGTGCCAGCAGCTTAGTTAAGTCGGGGGGGAGTTTTGAGCAGTTCTTC; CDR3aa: CASSLVKSGGSFEQFF
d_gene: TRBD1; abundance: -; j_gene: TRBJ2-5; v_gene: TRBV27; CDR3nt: TGTGCCAGCAGTTTTCTGGACAGGGGGCTTTGGGAGACCCAGTACTTC; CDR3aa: CASSFLDRGLWETQYF
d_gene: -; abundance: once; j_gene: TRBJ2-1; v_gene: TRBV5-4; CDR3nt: TGTGCCAGCAGCTTAGAGAATGAGCAGTTCTTC; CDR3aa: CASSLENEQFF
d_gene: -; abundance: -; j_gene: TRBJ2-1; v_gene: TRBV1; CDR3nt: TGCACCAGCAGCGACCGGACTAGCGGGGGTTCTGAGCAGTTCTTC; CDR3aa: CTSSDRTSGGSEQFF
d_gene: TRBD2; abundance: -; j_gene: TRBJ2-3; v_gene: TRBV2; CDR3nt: TGTGCCAGCAGTTGGAGGGGACAGCGGGGGGGAGGAAGCACAGATACGCAGTATTTT; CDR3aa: CASSWRGQRGGGSTDTQYF
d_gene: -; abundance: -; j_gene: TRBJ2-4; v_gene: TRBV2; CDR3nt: TGTGCCAGCAGTGTGGAGGACAGCGAAAACATTCAGTACTTC; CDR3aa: CASSVEDSENIQYF
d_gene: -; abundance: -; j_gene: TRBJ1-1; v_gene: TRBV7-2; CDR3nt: TGTGCCAGCAGCCCGATAGAGAACACTGAAGCTTTCTTT; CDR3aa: CASSPIENTEAFF
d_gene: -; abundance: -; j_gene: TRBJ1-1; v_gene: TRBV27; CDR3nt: TGTGCCAGCAGTCCCGGGAGACCGGCTGAAGCTTTCTTT; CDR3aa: CASSPGRPAEAFF
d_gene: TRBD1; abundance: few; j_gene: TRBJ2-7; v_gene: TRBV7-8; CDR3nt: TGTGCCAGCAGCTTAGACCAGACAGGGGGCGGAACCTACGAGCAGTACTTC; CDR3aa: CASSLDQTGGGTYEQYF
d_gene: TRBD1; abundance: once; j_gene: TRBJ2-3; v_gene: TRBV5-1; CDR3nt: TGCGCCAGCAGCCTGAGGGGGACAGGTAGTAACACAGATACGCAGTATTTT; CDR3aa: CASSLRGTGSNTDTQYF
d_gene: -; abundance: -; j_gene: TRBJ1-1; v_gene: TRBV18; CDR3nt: TGTGCCAGCTCACCATTCGAGACATTGAACACTGAAGCTTTCTTT; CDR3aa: CASSPFETLNTEAFF
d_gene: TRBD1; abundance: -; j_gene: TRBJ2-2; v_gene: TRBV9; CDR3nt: TGTGCCAGCAGCGTGCCCGGGACAGGGGGCACCGGGGAGCTGTTTTTT; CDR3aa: CASSVPGTGGTGELFF
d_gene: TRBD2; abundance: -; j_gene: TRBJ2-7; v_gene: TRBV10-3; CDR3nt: TGTGCCATCAGTGCAACCCCGGGACTAGCGGGAACCTACGAGCAGTACTTC; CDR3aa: CAISATPGLAGTYEQYF
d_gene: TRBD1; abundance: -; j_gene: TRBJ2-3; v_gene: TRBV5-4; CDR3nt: TGTGCCAGCAGCCCAAGGGGGCTTAGGACAGATACGCAGTATTTT; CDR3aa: CASSPRGLRTDTQYF
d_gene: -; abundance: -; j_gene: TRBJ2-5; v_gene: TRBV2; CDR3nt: TGTGCCAGCAGCCCGCGATGGGAGACCCAGTACTTC; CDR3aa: CASSPRWETQYF
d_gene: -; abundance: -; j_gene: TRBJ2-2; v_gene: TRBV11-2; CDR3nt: TGTGCCAGCAGCTTTCCGGGGACGAACACCGGGGAGCTGTTTTTT; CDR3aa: CASSFPGTNTGELFF
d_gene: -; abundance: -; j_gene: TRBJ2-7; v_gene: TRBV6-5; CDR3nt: TGTGCCAGCAGAGGTCCGCGTCAGGGTGAGCAGTACTTC; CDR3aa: CASRGPRQGEQYF